This T cell receptor beta chain derives from a study of T cells in Graves' hyperthyroidism and ophthalmopathy (dated by TCRdb to between 2017 and 2020). About the investigation overall: Peripheral blood samples were taken at initial diagnosis, before any treatment was given. To identify TCR V-J signatures that set the groups apart, the researchers used a discovery cohort of 100 patients, made up of around 40 with Graves' ophthalmopathy and some 55 with stable Graves' hyperthyroidism. Whether ophthalmopathy could be predicted prospectively was tested in an independent validation cohort made up of under 20 hyperthyroidism patients plus 17 patients who later progressed to ophthalmopathy. The 75 to 100 discovery patients were randomly divided into training and test sets at a 7:3 ratio. The study also compared thyroid tissue and blood T-cell repertoires from roughly six Graves' hyperthyroidism patients. Following sampling, methimazole starting at 30 mg daily was given to hyperthyroidism patients, and high-dose intravenous methylprednisolone was given to ophthalmopathy patients. According to the paper, TCR Vbeta CDR3 sequencing was carried out on some 140 peripheral blood samples, which came from around 43 ophthalmopathy, fewer than 80 hyperthyroidism and approximately 17 progressor patients.

The full study reports these points: In validation, the model predicted progression to ophthalmopathy a median of approximately 6.6 months before onset, with about 64% sensitivity and more than 72% specificity. Ophthalmopathy was separated from stable hyperthyroidism by a 13 V-J signature model, with roughly 88% sensitivity and just over 81% specificity obtained in cross-validation and 80%/75% obtained in testing. No statistical method was used to set the sample size in advance, and investigators knew the group allocation. Most expanded thyroid clonotypes (frequency above 0.001) were also found in blood, which suggests that blood repertoires may mirror thyroid immune responses.

This clonotype was found a few times. The clone's antigen remains unknown. Per-base qualities were not stored, and no clone one base away is much larger. TCR beta CDR3 regions were amplified from RNA transcripts. For the first round of RT-PCR on the TCR CDR3, the HTBI primer set was used together with the Qiagen OneStep RT-PCR kit. The libraries were constructed in a second round of multiplex PCR and then size-selected and purified. Paired-end sequencing of the libraries was performed with 100 bp reads on an Illumina HiSeq2000. Regarding the original processing steps: SOAPnuke was used to process the raw data, with reads discarded if the reads contained adapters or uncalled bases, had a mean Phred below 15, or lacked an exact constant-primer or identifier match. High-quality paired reads were merged using COPE v1.2.5, and each unique nucleotide sequence was defined as a clonotype. Clonotypes were aligned to IMGT TRBV, TRBD and TRBJ reference segments using MiTCR v1.1. Analysis was restricted to V-J combinations with a frequency above 0.0001, which covered 98% to 99.2% of repertoires. The TCS score was defined as F50 (clonal expansion) divided by E x V (chaos), with BLOSUM62-based TCRdist calculated between CDR3 peptides within each V-J. Welch's t-statistics and random forest reduced around 550 V-J features to about 12, which were used in a naive Bayes classifier (R e1071). TCRdb ran its own pipeline on the public reads, namely fastp trimming at Q25 and MiXCR clone calling, and kept in-frame beta chains. Merged by CDR3 protein, the rows form single entries marked with the most common genes and DNA. The V and J calls follow TCRdb's processing rather than the paper's. The table for this sample lists nearly 600,000 distinct CDR3 sequences; 11% to 15% of them were counted only once. Clones ranked in the top ten supply about 6.6% of the sample.

CDR1 and CDR2 (SNHLY, FYNNEI) derive from the germline V gene. The CDR3 covers 12 residues, taking in both the cysteine and the phenylalanine. Only the CDR3 DNA stays, 36 bases, in frame from base 1. Unmatched junction bases come to 7, with V trimmed by 4 bases and J by 11 bases. Moderately to severely active disease, a Clinical Activity Score of at least 3, a NOSPECS grade of at least 4, and a duration under 3 months were present in ophthalmopathy patients. The study excluded patients with uncontrolled infections, other autoimmune diseases, pregnancy or lactation. Diagnoses were established on the basis of clinical symptoms, serum thyroxine and TRAb, thyroid ultrasound, and orbital computed tomography. Ficoll-Paque density gradient centrifugation was used to isolate PBMCs from around 9.1 ml of fresh peripheral blood. Trizol reagent was used to extract total RNA, and RNA quality was then checked on an Agilent 2100 Bioanalyzer.

This clonotype was sampled from a woman aged 18-29 years with Graves' ophthalmopathy. Source material: blood. This sequence uses TRBV2 and TRBJ1-1; TRBD1 lines up with 7 middle nucleotides. This receptor has the CDR3 CASSVGSRGAFF. The sequenced DNA is TGTGCCAGCAGTGTGGGCAGCAGGGGGGCTTTCTTT.